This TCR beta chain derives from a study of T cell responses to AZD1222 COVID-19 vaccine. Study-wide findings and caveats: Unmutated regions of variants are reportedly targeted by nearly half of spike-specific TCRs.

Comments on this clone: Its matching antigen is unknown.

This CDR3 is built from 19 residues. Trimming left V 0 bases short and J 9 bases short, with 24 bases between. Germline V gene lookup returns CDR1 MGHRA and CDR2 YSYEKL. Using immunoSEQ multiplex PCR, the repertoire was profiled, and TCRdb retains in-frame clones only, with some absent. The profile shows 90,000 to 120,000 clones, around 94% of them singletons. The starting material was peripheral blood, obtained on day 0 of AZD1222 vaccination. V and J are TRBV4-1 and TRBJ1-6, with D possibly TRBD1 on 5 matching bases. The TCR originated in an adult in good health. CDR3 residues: CASSQDTGGLMLVSSPLHF. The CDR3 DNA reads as TGCGCCAGCAGCCAAGATACAGGAGGGCTGATGCTGGTTAGTTCACCCCTCCACTTT.